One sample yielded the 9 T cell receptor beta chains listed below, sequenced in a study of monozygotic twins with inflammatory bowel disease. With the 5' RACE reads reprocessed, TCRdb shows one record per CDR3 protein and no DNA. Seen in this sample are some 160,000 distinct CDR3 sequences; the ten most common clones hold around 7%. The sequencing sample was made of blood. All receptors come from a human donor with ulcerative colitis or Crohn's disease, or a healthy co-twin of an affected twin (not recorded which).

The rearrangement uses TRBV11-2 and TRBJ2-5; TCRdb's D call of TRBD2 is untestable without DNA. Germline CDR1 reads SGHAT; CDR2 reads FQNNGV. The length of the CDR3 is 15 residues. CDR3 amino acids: CASSLGLAGEETQYF.

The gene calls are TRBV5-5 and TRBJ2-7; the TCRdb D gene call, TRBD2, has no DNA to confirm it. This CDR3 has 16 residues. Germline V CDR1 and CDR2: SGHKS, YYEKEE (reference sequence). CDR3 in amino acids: CASSLRQREGKYEQYF. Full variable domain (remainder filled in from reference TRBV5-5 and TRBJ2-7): DAGVTQSPTHLIKTRGQQVTLRCSPISGHKSVSWYQQVLGQGPQFIFQYYEKEERGRGNFPDRFSARQFPNYSSELNVNALLLGDSALYLCASSLRQREGKYEQYFGPGTRLTVT.

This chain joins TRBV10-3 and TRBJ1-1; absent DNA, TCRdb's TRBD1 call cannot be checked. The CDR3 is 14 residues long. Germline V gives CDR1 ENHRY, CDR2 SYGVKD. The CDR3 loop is CAINADRAVTEAFF.

CDR3 region: CASRPPGRTYEQYF. The V and J genes are TRBV19 and TRBJ2-7; the TRBD1 assignment by TCRdb is unverifiable without DNA. CDR1 is LNHDA, CDR2 SQIVND, per germline (reference sequence). This CDR3 is 14 amino acids long. Together with reference TRBV19 and TRBJ2-7, the CDR3 gives the full variable domain: DGGITQSPKYLFRKEGQNVTLSCEQNLNHDAMYWYRQDPGQGLRLIYYSQIVNDFQKGDIAEGYSVSREKKESFPLTVTSAQKNPTAFYLCASRPPGRTYEQYFGPGTRLTVT.

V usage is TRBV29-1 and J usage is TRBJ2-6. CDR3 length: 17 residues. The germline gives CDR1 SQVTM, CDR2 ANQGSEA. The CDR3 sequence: CSVEVPPRVSGANVLTF.

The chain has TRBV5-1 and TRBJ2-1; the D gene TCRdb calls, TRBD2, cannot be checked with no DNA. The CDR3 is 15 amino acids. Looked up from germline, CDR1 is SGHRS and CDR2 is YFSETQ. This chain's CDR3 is CASNTGTSGFNEQFF.

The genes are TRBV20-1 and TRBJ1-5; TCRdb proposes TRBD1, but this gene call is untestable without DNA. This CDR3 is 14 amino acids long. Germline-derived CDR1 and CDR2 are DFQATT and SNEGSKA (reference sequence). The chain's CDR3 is CSAIFDRFNQPQHF.

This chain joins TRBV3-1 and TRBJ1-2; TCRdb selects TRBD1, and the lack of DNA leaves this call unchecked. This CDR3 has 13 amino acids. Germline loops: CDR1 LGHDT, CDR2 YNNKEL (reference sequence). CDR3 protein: CASSQVHRDGYTF.

CDR3: CSARPRDSYGYTF. The V and J genes are TRBV20-1 and TRBJ1-2; TCRdb designates TRBD1, a call that cannot be tested without DNA. Germline lookup yields CDR1 DFQATT and CDR2 SNEGSKA (reference sequence). CDR3 length equals 13 residues.